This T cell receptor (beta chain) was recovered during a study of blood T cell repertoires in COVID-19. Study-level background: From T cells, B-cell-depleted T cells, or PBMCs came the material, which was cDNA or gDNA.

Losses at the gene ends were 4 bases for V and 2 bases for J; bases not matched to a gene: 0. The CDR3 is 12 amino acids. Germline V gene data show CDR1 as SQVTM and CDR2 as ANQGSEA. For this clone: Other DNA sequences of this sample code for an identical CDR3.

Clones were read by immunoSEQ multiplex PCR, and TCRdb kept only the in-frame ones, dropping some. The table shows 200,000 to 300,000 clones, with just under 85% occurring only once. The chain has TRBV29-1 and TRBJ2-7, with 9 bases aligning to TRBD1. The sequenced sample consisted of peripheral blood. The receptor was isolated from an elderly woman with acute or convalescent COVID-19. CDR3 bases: TGCAGCGTTGGACAGGGGGCCTACGAGCAGTACTTC. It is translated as CSVGQGAYEQYF.